The clone carrying this T cell receptor (beta chain) was observed a handful of times. Its antigen remains unidentified. The treatment: 10-day PBMC culture with coronavirus spike peptide pools or control peptides (ViraFEST assay). CDR1 is MNHNS and CDR2 is SASEGT in the germline V gene. V shed 5 bases and J shed 4 bases, with 9 bases lying between them. The CDR3 consists of 13 residues. This sample is drawn from a study of vaccination and CD4 T cells after COVID-19. Overall study context: Median time from COVID diagnosis to post-COVID sampling was more than 95 days (35 to 161).

Sequencing of the DNA from cultured CD4+ T cells was carried out with the Oncomine TCR Beta short-read assay. TCRdb itself ran the PCR reads through MiXCR, one entry per CDR3 protein. The table lists some 12,000 distinct CDR3 sequences, approximately 61% of them singletons. The receptor was isolated from a human donor who had recovered from COVID-19. The chain is built from TRBV6-1 and TRBJ1-3; D perhaps matches TRBD1 (6 bases). Sequencing was done on a sample of CD4+ T cells from blood, cultured in vitro. CDR3 in amino acids: CASSITGGNTIYF. The CDR3 DNA is TGTGCCAGCAGTATAACAGGGGGAAACACCATATATTTT.